The 24 T cell receptor beta chains given below trace back to one sample, sequenced in a study of blood T cell repertoires in COVID-19. Some clones are missing from TCRdb's copy, which holds only in-frame ones; the method was immunoSEQ multiplex PCR. The sample shows fewer than 250,000 clones, 88% of them seen only once. The sample was peripheral blood. These receptors were collected from a man in his sixties or seventies with acute or convalescent COVID-19.

Regarding this clone: The sample contains more than one DNA sequence encoding this CDR3. The V call is TRBV5-1, the J call TRBJ2-7; D might be TRBD2 (6 bases). The CDR3 runs to 14 residues. V lost 0 bases and J 3 bases, leaving 10 bases between the germline ends. The germline gives CDR1 SGHRS, CDR2 YFSETQ. The DNA for the CDR3 is TGCGCCAGCAGCTTGGCCGGAGGGAGCTACGAGCAGTACTTC. Its translation: CASSLAGGSYEQYF.

This chain links TRBV5-4 with TRBJ2-3; perhaps TRBD2 as D (6 bases). CDR1 and CDR2 (germline): SGHNT, YYREEE (reference sequence). The CDR3 covers 15 residues. The V end was cut by 0 bases, the J end by 2 bases, with 10 bases between. The CDR3 region has the DNA TGTGCCAGCAGCTTGGGACTAGGTCCCACAGATACGCAGTATTTT. It codes for CASSLGLGPTDTQYF.

This clone was found once. The chain recombines TRBV14 with TRBJ2-7; 10 bases line up with TRBD1. V lost 2 bases, J lost 1 base, and 5 bases stayed unmatched. The CDR3 extends over 16 amino acids. CDR1 and CDR2 (germline): SGHDN, FVKESK. The CDR3 region is CASSQLPGQGSYEQYF. In DNA, the CDR3 is TGTGCCAGCAGCCAACTTCCGGGACAGGGGTCCTACGAGCAGTACTTC.

V usage is TRBV3-1 (or the pseudogene TRBV3-2) and J usage is TRBJ2-7; TRBD2 agrees at 8 bases. Unmatched junction bases numbered 18, after V lost 5 bases and J lost 12 bases. CDR3 length: 15 amino acids. CDR1 is LGHDT and CDR2 is YNNKEL in the germline V gene (reference sequence). The CDR3 DNA reads TGTGCCAGCAGCTTCGACGGGGGGGCTAGGAGATTGACGTACTTC. This codes for CASSFDGGARRLTYF.

The chain recombines TRBV29-1 with TRBJ2-1; 14 nucleotides line up with TRBD2. The CDR3 length is 15 residues. The V gene's germline CDR1 is SQVTM and CDR2 ANQGSEA. After removal of 3 bases from V and 6 bases from J, the junction contained 4 bases not matched to a gene. CDR3 amino acids: CSVEGTSGSLNEQFF. In DNA, the CDR3 is TGCAGCGTTGAGGGGACTAGCGGGAGCCTCAATGAGCAGTTCTTC.

The genes are TRBV27 and TRBJ1-1; 7 bases agree with TRBD1. V was pared by 6 bases and J by 0 bases, with 4 bases of the junction left unmatched. Germline V lookup: CDR1 MNHEY, CDR2 SMNVEV (reference sequence). The CDR3 has 14 residues. In DNA form, the CDR3 reads TGTGCCAGCAGAAGGACAGGAATGAACACTGAAGCTTTCTTT. It translates to CASRRTGMNTEAFF.

CDR3 in DNA: TGTGCCAGTAGTATGGGACAGGGAAATGAAGCTTTCTTT. This sequence encodes CASSMGQGNEAFF. The rearrangement links TRBV19 to TRBJ1-1; 9 nucleotides align to TRBD1. Germline V lookup: CDR1 LNHDA, CDR2 SQIVND (reference sequence). The CDR3 has 13 amino acids. With V trimmed by 3 bases and J by 7 bases, 3 bases remained unmatched.

This clone was counted between two and nine times. The J gene is TRBJ2-2, the V gene TRBV7-3; 9 bases line up with TRBD2. Trimming at V came to 2 bases and at J to 5 bases, leaving 3 bases not matched to a gene. The CDR3 has 15 amino acids. Per germline, CDR1 SGHTA and CDR2 FQGTGA. The CDR3 DNA sequence: TGTGCCAGCAGCTTAGCGGGAGGGGGTACCGGGGAGCTGTTTTTT. Translation gives CASSLAGGGTGELFF.

The V gene is TRBV7-2, the J gene TRBJ2-5; weak D call: TRBD2 (6 bases). The CDR3 sequence is 14 residues long. Per the germline V gene, CDR1 is SGHTA and CDR2 is FQGNSA. Trimming pared 2 bases from V and 5 bases from J, leaving 12 bases between. The CDR3: CASSLRGLAETQYF. CDR3 DNA: TGTGCCAGCAGCTTAAGGGGACTGGCGGAGACCCAGTACTTC.

For the CDR3, the DNA is TGTGCCAGCTCCCAACAGGGGGCCTATGGCTACACCTTC. Translation: CASSQQGAYGYTF. The gene calls are TRBV18 and TRBJ1-2, with TRBD1 matching over 9 bases. The CDR3 contains 13 residues. Losses at the gene ends were 6 bases for V and 4 bases for J; bases not matched to a gene: 3. Per the germline V gene, CDR1 is KGHSH and CDR2 is LQKENI.

The rearrangement links TRBV28 to TRBJ2-2; 10 nucleotides match TRBD2. This CDR3 is built from 15 residues. After removal of 6 bases from V and 3 bases from J, the junction contained 4 bases not matched to a gene. The V gene's germline CDR1 is MDHEN and CDR2 SYDVKM. DNA for the CDR3: TGTGCCAGCAGCTCGCTAGCGGGAGACACCGGGGAGCTGTTTTTT. This encodes CASSSLAGDTGELFF.

The rearrangement uses TRBV28 and TRBJ2-7; D is perhaps TRBD1 (6 bases). The germline V gene encodes CDR1 MDHEN and CDR2 SYDVKM. CDR3 length equals 14 residues. The ends were cut back, 5 bases at V and 3 bases at J, with 14 bases in the middle. The CDR3 nucleotides read TGTGCCAGCAGTCCTCCTACAGGGTACTACGAGCAGTACTTC. This translates into CASSPPTGYYEQYF.

V is TRBV7-9 and J is TRBJ1-6; D gene uncertain. CDR1 is SEHNR, CDR2 FQNEAQ, per germline (reference sequence). Trimming left V 2 bases short and J 0 bases short, with 11 bases between. CDR3 length equals 17 residues. The CDR3 coding sequence is TGTGCCAGCAGCTTATTTTCTGGGAGCTCCTATAATTCACCCCTCCACTTT. This translates into CASSLFSGSSYNSPLHF.

The rearrangement joins TRBV5-4 to TRBJ2-1; no clear D gene. V lost 4 bases and J 0 bases, leaving 11 bases between the germline ends. The CDR3 is 15 residues long. The germline gives CDR1 SGHNT, CDR2 YYREEE (reference sequence). The CDR3 loop reads CASSLRPNSYNEQFF. The CDR3 DNA sequence: TGTGCCAGCAGCCTGCGGCCTAACTCCTACAATGAGCAGTTCTTC.

The rearrangement uses TRBV7-9 and TRBJ1-2; D might be TRBD1 (6 bases). CDR3 size: 13 residues. With 0 bases removed from V and 8 bases from J, the gap between germline ends came to 10 bases. The germline CDR1 and CDR2 sequences are SEHNR and FQNEAQ (reference sequence). Here the CDR3 DNA reads TGTGCCAGCAGCTTAGCGACAGGTGTCGGCTACACCTTC. This codes for CASSLATGVGYTF.

The chain employs TRBV4-1 and TRBJ1-1, with a weak D call TRBD1 (6 bases). The CDR3 totals 14 residues. Germline lookup yields CDR1 MGHRA and CDR2 YSYEKL. V lost 0 bases and J 9 bases, leaving 14 bases between the germline ends. This CDR3 reads CASSQEGWQGKAFF. The CDR3 DNA is TGCGCCAGCAGCCAAGAAGGGTGGCAGGGGAAAGCTTTCTTT.

The rearrangement uses TRBV27 and TRBJ2-1; the match to TRBD2 covers 11 bases. The CDR3 runs 13 residues. J lost 7 bases, V lost 6 bases, and 2 bases had no gene match. The germline V gene has CDR1 MNHEY and CDR2 SMNVEV (reference sequence). Here the CDR3 reads CASRRTSGNEQFF. The CDR3, as DNA: TGTGCCAGCAGACGGACTAGCGGGAATGAGCAGTTCTTC.

On this clone itself: Within the sample, other DNA sequences also encode this same CDR3. The V gene is TRBV19, the J gene TRBJ2-3; D ambiguous. The V and J ends lost 6 bases and 2 bases respectively, with 9 bases between them. Germline V gives CDR1 LNHDA, CDR2 SQIVND (reference sequence). The CDR3 sequence is 13 residues long. CDR3 residues: CASSPQDTDTQYF. The CDR3 coding sequence is TGTGCCAGTAGCCCCCAGGACACAGATACGCAGTATTTT. Full variable domain (missing parts from reference TRBV19 and TRBJ2-3): DGGITQSPKYLFRKEGQNVTLSCEQNLNHDAMYWYRQDPGQGLRLIYYSQIVNDFQKGDIAEGYSVSREKKESFPLTVTSAQKNPTAFYLCASSPQDTDTQYFGPGTRLTVL.

This clone has a handful of counts. This rearrangement joins TRBV15 to TRBJ2-3, with 7 bases fitting TRBD1. V lost 3 bases to trimming and J lost 2 bases; unmatched junction nucleotides: 8. Germline-derived CDR1 and CDR2 are LNHNV and YYDKDF (reference sequence). The CDR3 is made up of 16 amino acids. Here the CDR3 DNA reads TGTGCCACCAGCAGCAGACAGGGCTCAGTCACAGATACGCAGTATTTT. Protein product: CATSSRQGSVTDTQYF.

Only one count was recorded for this clone. The chain recombines TRBV7-9 with TRBJ2-2, with 8 nucleotides matching TRBD2. The length of the CDR3 is 12 residues. V shed 10 bases, J shed 8 bases, and the junction held 6 bases outside the gene matches. Per the germline V gene, CDR1 is SEHNR and CDR2 is FQNEAQ (reference sequence). The DNA of the CDR3 is TGTGCCAACCAGGCTAGCGGGGGGGAGCTGTTTTTT. Translation gives CANQASGGELFF.

V and J are TRBV19 and TRBJ1-1; no reliable D call. Trimming took off 3 bases at V and 1 base at J, with 9 bases between the two ends. This CDR3 is built from 14 residues. Germline CDR1 reads LNHDA; CDR2 reads SQIVND (reference sequence). CDR3 amino acids: CASSMRTSNTEAFF. CDR3 in DNA: TGTGCCAGTAGTATGCGGACTTCGAACACTGAAGCTTTCTTT.

This chain joins TRBV4-3 and TRBJ1-5; D remains unclear. Germline V gene sequence: CDR1 LGHNA, CDR2 YSLEER. This CDR3 has 15 amino acids. Trimming cost V 0 bases and J 1 base, with 7 bases left between them. CDR3 nucleotide sequence: TGCGCCAGCAGCCAAGATACGGGGAGCAATCAGCCCCAGCATTTT. The encoded protein is CASSQDTGSNQPQHF.

The J gene is TRBJ2-1, the V gene TRBV28; perhaps TRBD2 as D (6 bases). Trimming stripped 6 bases from V and 9 bases from J, with 12 bases between. The V gene's germline CDR1 is MDHEN and CDR2 SYDVKM. The CDR3 sequence is 12 residues long. The CDR3 loop reads CASRPTGGEQFF. DNA for the CDR3: TGTGCCAGCAGGCCCACCGGGGGTGAGCAGTTCTTC.

The chain joins TRBV28 to TRBJ1-5; 8 bases match TRBD1. Germline lookup yields CDR1 MDHEN and CDR2 SYDVKM. V was clipped by 0 bases and J by 0 bases; unmatched bases: 10. The CDR3 consists of 19 residues. The CDR3 DNA follows: TGTGCCAGCAGTTTATGGGCTCGAGAGACAGGGGATAGCAATCAGCCCCAGCATTTT. Protein: CASSLWARETGDSNQPQHF.